The rows below give T cell receptor beta chains drawn from one sample of a study of blood T cells in healthy people across ages. TCRdb passed the 5' RACE reads through MiXCR, listing each CDR3 protein once. The sample lists approximately 600,000 distinct CDR3 sequences, about 54% seen once, with more than 35% in the top ten. The sequenced material came from blood. The source of these receptors is a man between 60 and 75 years old in good health. CDR3s include the opening cysteine and the closing phenylalanine or tryptophan. Each record gives: J gene, clone size, V gene, D gene, CDR3 DNA, CDR3 protein. A D gene is named only where the DNA matches it firmly. Expanded clones are given a class, and other clones once, few, many or no size at all.

J: TRBJ2-3
size: -
V: TRBV4-2
D: TRBD2
DNA: TGTGCCAGCAGCCCGACTAGCGGGGAGAGGCCCCCGCCAGATACGCAGTATTTT
CDR3: CASSPTSGERPPPDTQYF

J: TRBJ1-2
size: -
V: TRBV29-1
D: -
DNA: TGCAGCGTTGAAGGGGGGCAGTACCACGCCTATGGCTACACCTTC
CDR3: CSVEGGQYHAYGYTF

J: TRBJ2-1
size: -
V: TRBV5-6
D: TRBD2
DNA: TGTGCCAGCACCACCGGGACTAGCGGTAATGAGCAGTTCTTC
CDR3: CASTTGTSGNEQFF

J: TRBJ2-3
size: -
V: TRBV20-1
D: TRBD2
DNA: TGCAGTGCTAGATCTAGCGGGGGGGCCGGAACAGATACGCAGTATTTT
CDR3: CSARSSGGAGTDTQYF

J: TRBJ2-1
size: -
V: TRBV19
D: -
DNA: TGTGCCAGTAGTCGTCCAGCGGCCCTGATGCATGAGCAGTTCTTC
CDR3: CASSRPAALMHEQFF

J: TRBJ2-3
size: -
V: TRBV29-1
D: -
DNA: TGCAGCGTTGGACGCCTCACAGATACGCAGTATTTT
CDR3: CSVGRLTDTQYF

J: TRBJ2-5
size: -
V: TRBV4-2
D: TRBD2
DNA: TGTGCCAGCAGCCAAGATTCAAGCGGGGGCCACCAAGAGACCCAGTACTTC
CDR3: CASSQDSSGGHQETQYF

J: TRBJ1-5
size: -
V: TRBV6-2/TRBV6-3
D: TRBD1
DNA: TGTGCCAGCAGCCTATACAGGGGCCGGACGGGTTACAATCAGCCCCAGCATTTT
CDR3: CASSLYRGRTGYNQPQHF

J: TRBJ2-5
size: -
V: TRBV6-2/TRBV6-3
D: -
DNA: TGTGCCAGCAATCCCGGGACACTCCAAGAGACCCAGTACTTC
CDR3: CASNPGTLQETQYF

J: TRBJ2-7
size: -
V: TRBV6-2/TRBV6-3
D: TRBD1
DNA: TGTGCCAGCAGTGCGGGACAGGGTTTCGGCGAGCAGTACTTC
CDR3: CASSAGQGFGEQYF

J: TRBJ2-5
size: -
V: TRBV13
D: TRBD2
DNA: TGTGCCAGCAGCTTTGCGCGGGGGGCCCAAGAGACCCAGTACTTC
CDR3: CASSFARGAQETQYF

J: TRBJ2-1
size: -
V: TRBV20-1
D: -
DNA: TGCAGTGCTATAAGCCAGGTTAGAGGGCCTGGGGATGAGCAGTTCTTC
CDR3: CSAISQVRGPGDEQFF

J: TRBJ1-2
size: many
V: TRBV3-1
D: -
DNA: TGTGCCAGCAGCCGGGTAGTTAACTATGGCTACACCTTC
CDR3: CASSRVVNYGYTF

J: TRBJ2-4
size: -
V: TRBV20-1
D: -
DNA: TGCAGTGCTAGTTCCGGGTACAAAAACATTCAGTACTTC
CDR3: CSASSGYKNIQYF

J: TRBJ2-7
size: -
V: TRBV12-3/TRBV12-4
D: TRBD2
DNA: TGTGCCAGCAGTCGTCTAGCGGCCTACGAGCAGTACTTC
CDR3: CASSRLAAYEQYF

J: TRBJ2-3
size: -
V: TRBV12-3/TRBV12-4
D: TRBD1
DNA: TGTGCCAGCAGTCTGGGGACAGGGCGGGGCACAGATACGCAGTATTTT
CDR3: CASSLGTGRGTDTQYF

J: TRBJ2-1
size: -
V: TRBV10-2
D: TRBD2
DNA: TGCGCCAGCAGAGTAGCGGGGGCCACCTACAATGAGCAGTTCTTC
CDR3: CASRVAGATYNEQFF

J: TRBJ2-5
size: -
V: TRBV6-6
D: -
DNA: TGTGCCAGCAGTTACTCCGGGACGATTGAGACCCAGTACTTC
CDR3: CASSYSGTIETQYF

J: TRBJ1-2
size: -
V: TRBV6-6
D: TRBD1
DNA: TGTGCCAGCAGTACCGGGACAGGGCATCATGGCTACACCTTC
CDR3: CASSTGTGHHGYTF

J: TRBJ2-3
size: -
V: TRBV5-5
D: -
DNA: TGTGCCAGCAGCTTGATCAGGGACGGTACAGATACGCAGTATTTT
CDR3: CASSLIRDGTDTQYF